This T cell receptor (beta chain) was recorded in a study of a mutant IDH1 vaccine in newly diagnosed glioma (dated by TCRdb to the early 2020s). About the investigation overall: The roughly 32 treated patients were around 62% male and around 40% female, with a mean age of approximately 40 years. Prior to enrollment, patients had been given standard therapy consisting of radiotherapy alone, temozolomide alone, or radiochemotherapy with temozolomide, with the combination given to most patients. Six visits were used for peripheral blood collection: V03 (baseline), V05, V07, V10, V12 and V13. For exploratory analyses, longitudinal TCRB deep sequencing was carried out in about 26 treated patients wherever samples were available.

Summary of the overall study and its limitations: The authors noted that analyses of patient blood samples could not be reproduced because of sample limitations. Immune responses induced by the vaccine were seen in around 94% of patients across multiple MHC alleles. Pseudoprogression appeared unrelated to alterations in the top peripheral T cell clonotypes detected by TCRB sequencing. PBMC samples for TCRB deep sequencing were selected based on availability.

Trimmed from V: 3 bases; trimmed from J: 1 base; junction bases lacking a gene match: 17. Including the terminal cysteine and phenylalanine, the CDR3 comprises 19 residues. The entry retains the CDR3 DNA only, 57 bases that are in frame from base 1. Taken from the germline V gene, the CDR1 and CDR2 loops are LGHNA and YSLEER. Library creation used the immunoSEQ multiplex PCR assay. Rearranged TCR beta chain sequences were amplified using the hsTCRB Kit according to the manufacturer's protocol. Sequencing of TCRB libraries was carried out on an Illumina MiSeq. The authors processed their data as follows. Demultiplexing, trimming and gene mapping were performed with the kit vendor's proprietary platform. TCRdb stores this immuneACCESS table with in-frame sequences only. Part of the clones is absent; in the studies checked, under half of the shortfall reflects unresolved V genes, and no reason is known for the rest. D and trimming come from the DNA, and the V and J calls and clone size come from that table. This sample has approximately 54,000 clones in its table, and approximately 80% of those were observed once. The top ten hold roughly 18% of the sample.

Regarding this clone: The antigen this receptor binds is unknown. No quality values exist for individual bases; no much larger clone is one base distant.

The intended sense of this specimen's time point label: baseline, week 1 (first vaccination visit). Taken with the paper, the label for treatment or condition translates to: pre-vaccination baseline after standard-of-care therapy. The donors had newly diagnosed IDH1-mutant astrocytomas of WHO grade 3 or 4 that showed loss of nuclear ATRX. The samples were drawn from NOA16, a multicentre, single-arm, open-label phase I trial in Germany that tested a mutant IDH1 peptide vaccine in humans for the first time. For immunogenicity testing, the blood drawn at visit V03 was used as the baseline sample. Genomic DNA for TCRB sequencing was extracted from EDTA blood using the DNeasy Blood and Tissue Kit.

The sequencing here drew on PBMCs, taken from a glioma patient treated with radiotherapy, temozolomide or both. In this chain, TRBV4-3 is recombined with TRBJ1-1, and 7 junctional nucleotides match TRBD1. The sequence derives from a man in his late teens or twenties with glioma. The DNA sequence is TGCGCCAGCAGCCATCTAGAGGGACAGACGGCCCCGCAGAACACTGAAGCTTTCTTT. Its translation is CASSHLEGQTAPQNTEAFF.